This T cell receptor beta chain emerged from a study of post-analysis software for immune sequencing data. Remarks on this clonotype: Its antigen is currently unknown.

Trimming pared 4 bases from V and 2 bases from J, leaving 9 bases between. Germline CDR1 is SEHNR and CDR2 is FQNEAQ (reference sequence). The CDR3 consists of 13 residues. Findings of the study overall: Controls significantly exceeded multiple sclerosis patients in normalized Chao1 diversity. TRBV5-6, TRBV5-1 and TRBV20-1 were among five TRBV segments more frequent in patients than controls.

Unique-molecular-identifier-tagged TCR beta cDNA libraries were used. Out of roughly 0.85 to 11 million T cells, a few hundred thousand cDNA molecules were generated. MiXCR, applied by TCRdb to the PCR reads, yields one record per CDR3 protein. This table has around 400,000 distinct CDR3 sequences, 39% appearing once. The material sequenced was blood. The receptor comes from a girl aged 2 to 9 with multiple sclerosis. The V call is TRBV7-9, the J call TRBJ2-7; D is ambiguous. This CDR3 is CASSSTLPYEQYF. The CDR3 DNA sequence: TGTGCCAGCAGCTCCACCCTTCCCTACGAGCAGTACTTC.